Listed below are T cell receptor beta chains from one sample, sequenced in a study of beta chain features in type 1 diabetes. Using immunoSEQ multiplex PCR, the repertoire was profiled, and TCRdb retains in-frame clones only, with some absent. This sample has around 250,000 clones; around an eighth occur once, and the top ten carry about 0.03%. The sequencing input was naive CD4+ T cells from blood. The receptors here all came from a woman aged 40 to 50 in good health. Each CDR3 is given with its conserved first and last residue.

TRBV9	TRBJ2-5	CASSATGIKETQYF
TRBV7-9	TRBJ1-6	CASSLAQGSDNSPLHF
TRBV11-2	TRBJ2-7	CATRTGFPYEQYF
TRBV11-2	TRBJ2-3	CASSLATATDTQYF
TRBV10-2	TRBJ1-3	CASRVTGNSGNTIYF
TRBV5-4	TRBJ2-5	CASSPRGQRQETQYF
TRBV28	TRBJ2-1	CASSLGRGLVNEQFF
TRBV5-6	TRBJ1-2	CASSLLQGRPTKGYTF
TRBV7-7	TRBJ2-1	CASSLSPLRGDRAVEQFF
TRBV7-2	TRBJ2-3	CASSFPGLDTQYF
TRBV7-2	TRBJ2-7	CASSSVRDRGYEQYF
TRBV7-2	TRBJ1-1	CASSPSPRYTEAFF
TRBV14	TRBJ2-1	CASSQPGLAYNEQFF
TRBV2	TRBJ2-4	CASIREIKNIQYF
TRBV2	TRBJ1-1	CASSVRTGLNTEAFF
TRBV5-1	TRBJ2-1	CASSLDPLFNEQFF
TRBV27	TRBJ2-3	CASSPSTDTQYF
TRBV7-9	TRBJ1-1	CASLSLTQGTVAFF
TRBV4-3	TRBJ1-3	CASSQDLGNTIYF
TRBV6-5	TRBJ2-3	CASRRLAGGPDTQYF
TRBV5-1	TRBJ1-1	CASSSARTGNTEAFF
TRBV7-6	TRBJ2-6	CASSLLGAGANVLTF
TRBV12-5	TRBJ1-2	CASGLDPVDGYTF
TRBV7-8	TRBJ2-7	CASSGPGTNDYEQYF
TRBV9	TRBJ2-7	CASSTTGSLSYEQYF
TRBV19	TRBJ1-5	CASSLLAGQGGQPQHF
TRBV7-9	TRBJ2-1	CASSFPGQGIANEQFF
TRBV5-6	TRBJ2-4	CASSRLSGRTLAKNIQYF
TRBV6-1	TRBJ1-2	CASREGGANYGYTF
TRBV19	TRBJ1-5	CASSTGGLINQPQHF
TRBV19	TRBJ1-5	CASSIDGTVTNQPQHF
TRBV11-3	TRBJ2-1	CASSLVLSGGANEQFF
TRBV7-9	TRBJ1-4	CASGREDEKLFF
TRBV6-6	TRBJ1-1	CASSFPGQGNTEAFF
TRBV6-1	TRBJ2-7	CASIDGGAYEQYF
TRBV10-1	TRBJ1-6	CASSSQGGSPLHF
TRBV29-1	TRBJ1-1	CSVEGGDGGRTTEAFF
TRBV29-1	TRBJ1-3	CSVEPGTGGNTIYF
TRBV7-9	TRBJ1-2	CASSLAQGQIPYGYTF
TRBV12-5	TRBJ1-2	CASLHGSGGYTF
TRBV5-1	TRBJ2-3	CASSTGDNTDTQYF
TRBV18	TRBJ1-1	CASSGTENTEAFF
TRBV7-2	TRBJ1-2	CASSLRQGYGYTF
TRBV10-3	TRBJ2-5	CAISGAGQETQYF
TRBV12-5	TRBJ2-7	CASAPSTSSLYEQYF
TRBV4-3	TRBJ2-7	CASSKNKESFSYEQYF
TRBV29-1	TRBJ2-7	CSVSRVGRDEQYF
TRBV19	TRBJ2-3	CASRRDRSTDTQYF
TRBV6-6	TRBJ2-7	CASSYSGGFGEQYF
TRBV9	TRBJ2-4	CASSPRTSGGPGNIQYF
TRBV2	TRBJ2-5	CASLGGREETQYF
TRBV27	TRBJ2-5	CASSFRGTGIYGETQYF
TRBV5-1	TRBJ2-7	CASSPSGYRNIYEQYF
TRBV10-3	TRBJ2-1	CASSSRTSSEQFF
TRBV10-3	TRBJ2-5	CAIKQGASETQYF